Detailed here is one T cell receptor beta chain. This sample stems from a study of blood T cell repertoires in COVID-19. Clones were read by immunoSEQ multiplex PCR, and TCRdb kept only the in-frame ones, dropping some. Among some 110,000 clones listed, around 86% were seen once. The CDR3 extends over 15 amino acids. Trimming cost V 3 bases and J 1 base, with 11 bases left between them. Germline-derived CDR1 and CDR2 are LNHDA and SQIVND (reference sequence). J is TRBJ2-3 and V is TRBV19; D perhaps matches TRBD1 (7 bases). The sequencing input was peripheral blood. The TCR comes from a man aged 65 to 85 with acute or convalescent COVID-19. The CDR3 spells CASSIRRGGTDTQYF. In nucleotides, the CDR3 is TGTGCCAGTAGTATTCGCAGGGGGGGCACAGATACGCAGTATTTT.